The rows below give T cell receptor beta chains drawn from one sample of a study of vaccination effects on CD4 cells after COVID-19. Sequencing was performed with immunoSEQ multiplex PCR; in TCRdb, only in-frame clones are kept and a portion is missing. The table records under 80,000 clones, 73% of them present only once. The antigens of these receptors remain unknown. Sequencing was performed on CD4+ T cells from PBMCs cultured with HIV peptides, taken before COVID-19 vaccination. All receptors come from a human donor who had a prior SARS-CoV-2 infection. Each CDR3 is given with its conserved first and last residue. The D gene is left open where the match is weak. Only some rows state a clone size, as once, few, many or a class for expanded clones.

TRBV7-2	TRBJ1-2	-	-	CASTLRGAFGGYTF	TGTGCCAGCACCCTAAGGGGGGCATTTGGGGGCTACACCTTC
TRBV3-1/TRBV3-2	TRBJ2-7	-	TRBD1	CASSQDPLGQGYF	TGTGCCAGCAGCCAAGATCCTTTAGGACAGGGGTACTTC
TRBV10-3	TRBJ2-7	once	-	CAIMAGSPNREQYF	TGTGCCATCATGGCCGGGAGCCCAAATCGCGAGCAGTACTTC
TRBV24-1	TRBJ2-1	-	-	CATSDLGADNYNEQFF	TGTGCCACCAGTGACCTTGGAGCGGATAACTACAATGAGCAGTTCTTC
TRBV7-3	TRBJ1-5	-	-	CASSWGHNQPQHF	TGTGCCAGCAGCTGGGGGCACAATCAGCCCCAGCATTTT
TRBV18	TRBJ2-7	-	TRBD1	CASSAGTGGDEQYF	TGTGCCAGCTCAGCCGGGACAGGGGGCGACGAGCAGTACTTC
TRBV7-9	TRBJ2-1	few	TRBD1	CASSQDRGGDEQFF	TGTGCCAGCAGCCAAGACAGGGGAGGTGATGAGCAGTTCTTC
TRBV19	TRBJ2-3	-	-	CASSIAFTDTQYF	TGTGCCAGTAGTATAGCCTTCACAGATACGCAGTATTTT
TRBV5-1	TRBJ2-7	once	-	CASSLTTPSYEQYF	TGCGCCAGCAGCTTGACGACACCATCCTACGAGCAGTACTTC
TRBV19	TRBJ1-3	-	-	CASTSSGNTIYF	TGTGCCAGTACGAGCTCTGGAAACACCATATATTTT
TRBV12-5	TRBJ2-5	-	TRBD2	CASAPGVAGYQETQYF	TGTGCTAGTGCTCCGGGAGTAGCGGGGTACCAAGAGACCCAGTACTTC
TRBV7-2	TRBJ2-3	-	-	CASSLFQGGGDTQYF	TGTGCCAGCAGCTTATTTCAGGGGGGGGGAGATACGCAGTATTTT
TRBV24-1	TRBJ1-2	-	-	CATSEEGRDYGYTF	TGTGCCACCAGTGAGGAGGGGCGTGACTATGGCTACACCTTC
TRBV7-8	TRBJ2-7	-	-	CASSLAGHSYEQYF	TGTGCCAGCAGCTTAGCCGGACACTCCTACGAGCAGTACTTC
TRBV5-8	TRBJ2-7	-	-	CASSRRLVAGRNEQYF	TGTGCCAGCAGCCGACGGCTTGTTGCGGGGAGGAACGAGCAGTACTTC
TRBV24-1	TRBJ2-2	-	-	CATSDLRSDTGELFF	TGTGCCACCAGTGATTTGCGGTCGGACACCGGGGAGCTGTTTTTT
TRBV5-1	TRBJ2-2	-	-	CASTMGGNTGELFF	TGCGCCAGCACTATGGGGGGAAACACCGGGGAGCTGTTTTTT
TRBV29-1	TRBJ2-3	-	TRBD1	CSVGTGGSYTDTQYF	TGCAGCGTAGGGACAGGGGGGTCTTACACAGATACGCAGTATTTT
TRBV24-1	TRBJ2-2	-	-	CATSLGDGTGELFF	TGTGCCACGTCATTGGGTGACGGGACCGGGGAGCTGTTTTTT
TRBV27	TRBJ2-1	-	-	CASRRYAPTSYDSYNEQFF	TGTGCCAGCAGAAGGTACGCCCCGACTAGTTACGACTCCTACAATGAGCAGTTCTTC
TRBV30	TRBJ1-5	-	TRBD1	CAWSAGIVRGYQPQHF	TGTGCCTGGAGTGCCGGTATTGTCAGGGGGTACCAGCCCCAGCATTTT
TRBV11-3	TRBJ2-4	-	-	CASSFNSGNIQYF	TGTGCCAGCAGCTTTAATTCGGGGAACATTCAGTACTTC
TRBV5-1	TRBJ2-7	-	-	CASSLGAVGYEQYF	TGCGCCAGCAGCTTGGGGGCTGTAGGGTACGAGCAGTACTTC
TRBV7-8	TRBJ1-6	few	TRBD1	CASSPGQGASPLHF	TGTGCCAGCAGCCCAGGACAGGGGGCCTCACCCCTCCACTTT
TRBV12-3/TRBV12-4	TRBJ2-7	-	-	CASSFSGVYEQYF	TGTGCCAGCAGTTTCTCTGGGGTCTACGAGCAGTACTTC
TRBV15	TRBJ2-3	medium-sized	TRBD2	CATSSSREPTDTQYF	TGTGCCACCAGCAGTTCGCGGGAGCCAACAGATACGCAGTATTTT